Listed here are 6 T cell receptor beta chains from one sample, sequenced in a study of cytomegalovirus exposure and HLA in healthy donors. It was with 60 Vbeta and 13 Jbeta primers that the PCR ran. The repertoire was sequenced with immunoSEQ multiplex PCR; TCRdb's copy has only in-frame clones and lacks some. The sample records 150,000 to 200,000 clones, 70% to 80% being singletons. Sequenced: PBMCs. These receptors were taken from a woman in her forties or fifties in good health and CMV-seronegative.

The chain has TRBV4-2 and TRBJ2-7, with a weak D call TRBD2 (7 bases). CDR3 length equals 16 residues. The V and J ends lost 0 bases and 4 bases respectively, with 16 bases between them. Germline CDR1 reads LGHNA; CDR2 reads YNFKEQ. The CDR3, as DNA: TGTGCCAGCAGCCAAGAAATCGGGGGGCCGAGGTACGAGCAGTACTTC. The encoded protein is CASSQEIGGPRYEQYF.

J is TRBJ1-6 and V is TRBV5-1, with 7 positions matching TRBD1. Germline V gene lookup returns CDR1 SGHRS and CDR2 YFSETQ. Trimming took 0 bases from V and 0 from J; bases not matched to a gene: 9. This CDR3 comprises 19 residues. The CDR3 sequence: CASSLESGGISSYNSPLHF. The CDR3, as DNA: TGCGCCAGCAGCTTGGAGTCAGGGGGGATTAGCTCCTATAATTCACCCCTCCACTTT.

The chain uses TRBV7-2 and TRBJ2-1, with 7 bases fitting TRBD2. The germline gives CDR1 SGHTA, CDR2 FQGNSA. The V and J ends lost 5 bases and 0 bases, in that order; junction bases with no gene match: 7. CDR3 length: 16 residues. The CDR3 sequence: CASSPVAGSSYNEQFF. The CDR3 coding sequence is TGTGCCAGCAGCCCCGTAGCGGGTAGCTCCTACAATGAGCAGTTCTTC.

The chain combines TRBV13 with TRBJ2-6; 7 nucleotides agree with TRBD1. V was pared by 7 bases and J by 0 bases, with 12 bases of the junction left unmatched. The CDR3 is made up of 18 amino acids. CDR1 is PRHDT, CDR2 FYEKMQ, per germline (reference sequence). CDR3 in amino acids: CASTIRQGQLSGANVLTF. CDR3 DNA sequence: TGTGCCAGCACCATACGACAGGGCCAACTCTCTGGGGCCAACGTCCTGACTTTC.

The gene calls are TRBV7-2 and TRBJ1-5; D gene uncertain. The germline V gene encodes CDR1 SGHTA and CDR2 FQGNSA. Trimming stripped 5 bases from V and 8 bases from J, with 10 bases between. The CDR3 loop spans 12 amino acids. Here the CDR3 reads CASSPNIEPQHF. CDR3 bases: TGTGCCAGCAGCCCAAACATCGAGCCCCAGCATTTT.

The chain employs TRBV11-2 and TRBJ2-4, with D hard to call. V dropped 1 base and J dropped 4 bases, with 5 bases sitting between them. The CDR3 spans 13 residues. Per the germline V gene, CDR1 is SGHAT and CDR2 is FQNNGV. The DNA of the CDR3 is TGTGCCAGCAGCTTAGGCGGAAAAAACATTCAGTACTTC. Translating it yields CASSLGGKNIQYF.